These 12 T cell receptor beta chains originate from one sample sequenced in a study of T cell changes during pregnancy in multiple sclerosis. Clones were sequenced by immunoSEQ multiplex PCR, and TCRdb holds only the in-frame ones, with some missing. The data hold approximately 90,000 clones, with over 90% observed a single time. Here the sequenced sample was peripheral blood, taken in the third trimester of pregnancy. The receptors were gathered from a female donor with multiple sclerosis, enrolled in a pregnancy study.

V gene TRBV27 combines with J gene TRBJ2-1; 8 positions match TRBD2. The CDR3 sequence is 17 residues long. The J segment lost 0 bases and the V segment lost 7 bases, leaving 11 bases of the junction unmatched. Germline lookup yields CDR1 MNHEY and CDR2 SMNVEV (reference sequence). CDR3 region: CASNRGRGGTSYNEQFF. The CDR3, as DNA: TGTGCCAGCAATCGCGGACGGGGGGGCACCTCCTACAATGAGCAGTTCTTC.

This sequence joins TRBV7-9 and TRBJ2-5, with D maybe TRBD2 (6 bases). Germline values: CDR1 SEHNR, CDR2 FQNEAQ (reference sequence). The CDR3 spans 16 residues. V lost 5 bases and J lost 2, with 18 bases in between. The CDR3 bases are TGTGCCAGCAGCCCGTTGGGAGGACAAAGTCAAGAGACCCAGTACTTC. Translating it yields CASSPLGGQSQETQYF.

V is TRBV27 and J is TRBJ1-2; the match to TRBD1 covers 9 bases. The germline V gene has CDR1 MNHEY and CDR2 SMNVEV (reference sequence). After removal of 2 bases from V and 6 bases from J, the junction contained 7 bases not matched to a gene. The CDR3 extends over 15 amino acids. The CDR3 protein is CASSLTGGPRNGYTF. In DNA form, the CDR3 reads TGTGCCAGCAGTTTAACAGGGGGCCCTCGAAATGGCTACACCTTC.

The rearrangement links TRBV27 to TRBJ2-3; TRBD1 matches at 8 bases. V lost 6 bases to trimming and J lost 3 bases; unmatched junction nucleotides: 8. The CDR3 sequence is 15 residues long. Germline V CDR1 and CDR2: MNHEY, SMNVEV (reference sequence). The CDR3 DNA sequence: TGTGCCAGCAGCGCCGGGACAGGAAAAACAGATACGCAGTATTTT. Its protein is CASSAGTGKTDTQYF.

The chain couples TRBV5-1 to TRBJ1-3, with 9 bases aligning to TRBD1. The CDR3 runs 13 residues. The trim removed 4 bases at V and 8 bases at J, leaving 4 bases unmatched. Germline assignment: CDR1 SGHRS and CDR2 YFSETQ. The CDR3 protein is CASSRDRGDTIYF. DNA for the CDR3: TGCGCCAGCAGCAGAGACAGGGGGGACACCATATATTTT.

The chain links TRBV6-6 to TRBJ1-1; D might be TRBD1 (6 bases). The V and J ends lost 2 bases and 6 bases respectively, with 10 bases between them. Germline V gene data show CDR1 as MNHNY and CDR2 as SVGAGI (reference sequence). CDR3 length equals 13 residues. In DNA form, the CDR3 reads TGTGCCAGCAGTTACCCCCGGACAGCTGAAGCTTTCTTT. Its translation: CASSYPRTAEAFF.

The rearrangement links TRBV2 to TRBJ2-5, with 10 bases fitting TRBD2. The germline V gene has CDR1 SNHLY and CDR2 FYNNEI. The CDR3 has 13 residues. Unmatched junction bases numbered 5, after V lost 5 bases and J lost 8 bases. CDR3 bases: TGTGCCAGCAGTCTAGCGGGAGACCAAACCCAGTACTTC. Its translation is CASSLAGDQTQYF.

This chain joins TRBV7-8 and TRBJ2-3; 10 bases match TRBD2. Trimming took 1 base from V and 3 from J; bases not matched to a gene: 7. CDR1 is SGHVS, CDR2 FQNEAQ, per germline. The CDR3 has 17 amino acids. CDR3 sequence reads: CASSLGASGSRTDTQYF. CDR3 bases: TGTGCCAGCAGCTTAGGGGCTAGCGGGAGTCGGACAGATACGCAGTATTTT.

The chain links TRBV5-5 to TRBJ2-3; 8 nucleotides match TRBD1. This CDR3 is built from 14 residues. V was pared by 2 bases and J by 7 bases, with 6 bases of the junction left unmatched. Per the germline V gene, CDR1 is SGHKS and CDR2 is YYEKEE (reference sequence). In DNA, the CDR3 is TGTGCCAGCAGCTTTTTGGACAGGGTCAATACGCAGTATTTT. Translating it yields CASSFLDRVNTQYF.

For the CDR3, the DNA is TGTGCCAGTAGTCCAGGGGGAGCCTACTATGGCTACACCTTC. Encoded protein: CASSPGGAYYGYTF. V gene TRBV19 combines with J gene TRBJ1-2; 7 bases line up with TRBD1. V was pared by 5 bases and J by 3 bases, with 6 bases of the junction left unmatched. This CDR3 is built from 14 residues. Germline lookup yields CDR1 LNHDA and CDR2 SQIVND (reference sequence).

This clone was picked up one time. The chain employs TRBV25-1 and TRBJ2-5; 9 bases match TRBD1. V lost 5 bases to trimming and J lost 3 bases; unmatched junction nucleotides: 4. CDR1 and CDR2 from the germline V gene are MGHDK and SYGVNS. The CDR3 has 14 amino acids. CDR3 bases: TGTGCCAGCAGTATACGGACAGGGGAAGAGACCCAGTACTTC. It codes for CASSIRTGEETQYF.

The rearrangement joins TRBV5-6 to TRBJ1-1; 7 bases fit TRBD1. With 2 bases clipped from V and 4 bases from J, the junction kept 8 bases outside the gene matches. The CDR3 sequence is 15 residues long. The V gene's germline CDR1 is SGHDT and CDR2 YYEEEE. As DNA, the CDR3 is TGTGCCAGCAGCTTTCGGTCAGGGGGTATCACTGAAGCTTTCTTT. Its protein is CASSFRSGGITEAFF.